These 7 T cell receptor beta chains were all obtained from the same sample, sequenced in a study of T cells in women clearing cervical HPV infection. Libraries were prepared by immunoSEQ multiplex PCR; TCRdb keeps only in-frame clonotypes and omits some of them. The sample totals roughly 25,000 clones. The sample was blood buffy coat. The receptors shown here come from a woman between 18 and 70 years old with a cervical HPV16 infection that either progressed to CIN3+ or cleared (not recorded which).

Of note for this clone: The sequence runs out 3 residues before the end of the CDR3; the remainder is reconstructed from the germline J gene. The J gene is TRBJ1-1, the V gene TRBV7-9; perhaps TRBD1 as D (5 bases). The germline V gene encodes CDR1 SEHNR and CDR2 FQNEAQ (reference sequence). Trimming left V 5 bases short and J 0 bases short, with 7 bases between. The CDR3 totals 13 residues. The sequenced part of the CDR3 DNA is TGTGCCAGCAGCGCACAGGTGAACACTGAA. This encodes CASSAQVNTE. Given in full, the CDR3 is CASSAQVNTEAFF.

About this clone: The CDR3 end is not reached by the read, which stops 3 residues before it; the germline J gene fills it in. The chain employs TRBV2 and TRBJ2-1; 10 bases map to TRBD2. This CDR3 is 16 amino acids long. V gave up 8 bases and J gave up 5 bases; unmatched junction bases: 12. Germline lookup yields CDR1 SNHLY and CDR2 FYNNEI. This CDR3 is CASWGASGRGNNEQFF. The sequenced part of the CDR3 DNA is TGTGCCAGCTGGGGGGCTAGCGGGAGAGGTAACAATGAG. The variable domain in full, completed from reference TRBV2 and TRBJ2-1, reads EPEVTQTPSHQVTQMGQEVILRCVPISNHLYFYWYRQILGQKVEFLVSFYNNEISEKSEIFDDQFSVERPDGSNFTLKIRSTKLEDSAMYFCASWGASGRGNNEQFFGPGTRLTVL.

With respect to this clone: The read is 3 residues too short to cover the CDR3 end, so that end is filled in from the germline J gene. V usage is TRBV2 and J usage is TRBJ1-4; D perhaps matches TRBD1 (5 bases). The V end was cut by 6 bases, the J end by 6 bases, with 11 bases between. The CDR3 is 13 residues long. The germline CDR1 and CDR2 sequences are SNHLY and FYNNEI. The CDR3 region is CASSRTRDEKLFF. The DNA read from the CDR3 is TGTGCCAGCAGCAGGACACGGGATGAAAAA.

As to this clone: The sequence runs out 3 residues before the end of the CDR3; the remainder is reconstructed from the germline J gene. The gene calls are TRBV5-1 and TRBJ2-3; the match to TRBD1 covers 7 bases. Germline V gives CDR1 SGHRS, CDR2 YFSETQ. This CDR3 is 14 amino acids long. The V gene end was trimmed by 3 bases and the J gene end by 2 bases; junction bases not matched to a gene: 3. The sequenced CDR3 bases are TGCGCCAGCAGCTGGGACAGTGACACAGATACG. Translated, it gives CASSWDSDTDT. The whole CDR3 protein is CASSWDSDTDTQYF.

Comment on this clone: The read ends 3 residues early relative to the CDR3; the germline J gene fills the gap. The V gene is TRBV6-1, the J gene TRBJ1-2; no reliable D call. Germline V lookup: CDR1 MNHNS, CDR2 SASEGT. The CDR3 runs to 13 residues. The V and J ends lost 0 bases and 4 bases respectively, with 6 bases between them. The CDR3 DNA, read in part, is TGTGCCAGCAGTGAAGCTCGTCTCTATGGC. Amino acid sequence: CASSEARLYG. From start to end, the CDR3 is CASSEARLYGYTF.

The sequenced part of the CDR3 DNA is TGTGCCAGTAGTACTAACAGCGGTTGGGATCAGCCC. The encoded protein is CASSTNSGWDQP. The full CDR3 protein reads CASSTNSGWDQPQHF. The V gene is TRBV19, the J gene TRBJ1-5; D gene uncertain. From the germline J gene comes the end of the CDR3, since the read stops 3 residues before it. CDR1 is LNHDA and CDR2 is SQIVND in the germline V gene (reference sequence). The CDR3 has 15 residues. The V end lost 4 bases, the J end lost 5 bases, and 15 bases lay between the germline ends.

Note on this clone: The read finishes 3 residues shy of the CDR3 end, and the germline J gene is used to complete it. The V and J genes are TRBV14 and TRBJ2-2; tentatively, D is TRBD1 (6 bases). The CDR3 has 13 residues. Germline CDR1 reads SGHDN; CDR2 reads FVKESK. Deletions cut 5 bases from V and 7 bases from J, with 11 bases between. Partial CDR3 DNA: TGTGCCAGCAGCAGCCAGGGGTACGGGGAG. Translating it yields CASSSQGYGE. The full CDR3 is CASSSQGYGELFF.